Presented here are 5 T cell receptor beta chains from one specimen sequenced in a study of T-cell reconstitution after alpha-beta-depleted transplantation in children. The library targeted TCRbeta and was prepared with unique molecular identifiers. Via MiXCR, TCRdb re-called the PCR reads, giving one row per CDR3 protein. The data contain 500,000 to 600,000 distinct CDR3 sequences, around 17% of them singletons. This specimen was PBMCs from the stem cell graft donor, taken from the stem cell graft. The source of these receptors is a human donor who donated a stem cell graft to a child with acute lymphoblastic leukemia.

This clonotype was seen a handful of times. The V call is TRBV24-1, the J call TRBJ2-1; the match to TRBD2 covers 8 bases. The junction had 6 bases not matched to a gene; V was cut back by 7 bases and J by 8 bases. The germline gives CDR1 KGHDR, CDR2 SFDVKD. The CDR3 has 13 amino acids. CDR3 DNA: TGTGCCACCAGACCAGCGGGAGTCGATGAGCAGTTCTTC. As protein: CATRPAGVDEQFF.

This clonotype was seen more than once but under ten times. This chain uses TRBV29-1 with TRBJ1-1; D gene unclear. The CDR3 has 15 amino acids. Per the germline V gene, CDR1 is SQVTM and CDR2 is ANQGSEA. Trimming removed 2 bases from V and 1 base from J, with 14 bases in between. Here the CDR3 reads CSVESYTEANTEAFF. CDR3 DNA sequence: TGCAGCGTTGAATCATACACAGAGGCGAACACTGAAGCTTTCTTT.

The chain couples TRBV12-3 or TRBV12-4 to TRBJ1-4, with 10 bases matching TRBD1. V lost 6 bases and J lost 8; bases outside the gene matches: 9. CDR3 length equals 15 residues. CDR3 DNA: TGTGCCAGCAGCCGACGGACAGGGGGACGGGAAAAACTGTTTTTT. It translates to CASSRRTGGREKLFF.

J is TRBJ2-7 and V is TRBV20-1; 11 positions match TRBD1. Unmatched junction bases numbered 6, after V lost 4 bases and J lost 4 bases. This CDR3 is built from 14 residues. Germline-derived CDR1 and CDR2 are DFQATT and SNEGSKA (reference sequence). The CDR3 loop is CSAIAGTGGYEQYF. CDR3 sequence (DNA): TGCAGTGCTATTGCCGGGACAGGGGGTTACGAGCAGTACTTC.

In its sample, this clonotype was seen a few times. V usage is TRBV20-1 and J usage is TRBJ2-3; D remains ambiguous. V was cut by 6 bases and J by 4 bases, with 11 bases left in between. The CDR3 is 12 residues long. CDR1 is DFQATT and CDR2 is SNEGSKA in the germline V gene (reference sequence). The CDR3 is CSALGWADTQYF. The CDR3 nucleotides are TGCAGTGCCCTAGGATGGGCAGATACGCAGTATTTT.